A single sample gave rise to the 28 T cell receptor beta chains below, sequenced in a study of spatial heterogeneity in lung cancer. TCRdb used MiXCR to reprocess the 5' RACE reads, holding one entry per CDR3 protein. This sample carries 35,000 to 45,000 distinct CDR3 sequences, more than 4.5% of them seen once, and the ten largest clones take roughly 25%. The time point was: sample taken at primary tumor resection. The input for sequencing was PBMCs, taken at surgery. These receptors came from a female donor with early-stage non-small cell lung cancer.

This clonotype was detected many times. This chain connects TRBV9 to TRBJ1-4, with unresolved D. The germline V and J ends were trimmed by 4 bases and 3 bases, with 13 bases remaining between them. Germline values: CDR1 SGDLS, CDR2 YYNGEE. CDR3 length equals 15 residues. The CDR3 loop reads CASSFRDFANEKLFF. The CDR3 region has the DNA TGTGCCAGCAGCTTCCGAGATTTCGCTAATGAAAAACTGTTTTTT.

The sample holds many counts of this clonotype. Here the CDR3 reads CASPPEGSTDTQYF. The CDR3, as DNA: TGTGCCAGTCCCCCGGAGGGCAGCACAGATACGCAGTATTTT. This chain links TRBV19 with TRBJ2-3, with a tentative D call TRBD2 (6 bases). Trimming shortened V by 8 bases and J by 0 bases, and 12 bases separated the two germline ends. This CDR3 region has 14 residues. From germline, CDR1 is LNHDA and CDR2 SQIVND (reference sequence).

This clonotype was observed a few times. The chain joins TRBV9 to TRBJ1-3; the D gene is possibly TRBD1 (5 bases). CDR3 length equals 15 residues. Germline V lookup: CDR1 SGDLS, CDR2 YYNGEE. V was clipped by 4 bases and J by 8 bases, with 19 bases between them. CDR3 DNA: TGTGCCAGCAGCCCCCAGACAGTCCTCGGGCACACCATATATTTT. It codes for CASSPQTVLGHTIYF.

This clonotype was counted only a few times. This chain links TRBV11-2 with TRBJ1-1; TRBD1 might be the D (5 bases). V was shortened by 1 base and J by 4 bases, with 10 bases between the two germline ends. CDR1 is SGHAT, CDR2 FQNNGV, per germline. This CDR3 is built from 14 residues. In DNA, the CDR3 is TGTGCCAGCAGCTTAGCCGGGGGGGGCACTGAAGCTTTCTTT. It codes for CASSLAGGGTEAFF.

In its sample, this clonotype was seen many times. V is TRBV29-1 and J is TRBJ2-5; D is possibly TRBD2 (6 bases). CDR1 is SQVTM and CDR2 is ANQGSEA in the germline V gene. V was clipped by 3 bases and J by 1 base, with 9 bases between them. The CDR3 length is 13 residues. The DNA of the CDR3 is TGCAGCGTTGAGAGGGGACTCCAAGAGACCCAGTACTTC. Translated: CSVERGLQETQYF.

The J gene is TRBJ1-5, the V gene TRBV7-2, with 7 bases matching TRBD1. CDR3 length: 13 amino acids. Unmatched junction bases numbered 9, after V lost 11 bases and J lost 5 bases. Germline V gene sequence: CDR1 SGHTA, CDR2 FQGNSA. The CDR3 region is CACSTGLDQPQHF. As DNA, the CDR3 is TGTGCCTGCTCGACAGGGTTAGATCAGCCCCAGCATTTT.

This clonotype was detected only a few times. CDR3 sequence (DNA): TGTGCCAGCAGCTTCGGGACGCGCACAGATACGCAGTATTTT. This sequence encodes CASSFGTRTDTQYF. The rearrangement joins TRBV5-4 to TRBJ2-3, with D perhaps TRBD1 or TRBD2 (5 bases each). The CDR3 consists of 14 residues. Germline-derived CDR1 and CDR2 are SGHNT and YYREEE (reference sequence). The V end was cut by 2 bases, the J end by 1 base, with 8 bases between.

In this sample, this clonotype turned up many times. V is TRBV6-4 and J is TRBJ2-5; tentatively, D is TRBD1 or TRBD2 (5 bases each). The V and J ends lost 6 bases and 4 bases respectively, with 18 bases between them. The V gene's germline CDR1 is MRHNA and CDR2 SNTAGT. This CDR3 region has 15 residues. Here the CDR3 DNA reads TGTGCCAGCAGCAACGGGGCAGGTAGTGGAGAGACCCAGTACTTC. This encodes CASSNGAGSGETQYF.

There are a few counts of this clonotype. The V call is TRBV12-5, the J call TRBJ1-6, with D perhaps matching TRBD1 (5 bases). The CDR3 sequence is 17 residues long. CDR1 and CDR2 from the germline V gene are LGHNT and FRNRAP. V was shortened by 2 bases and J by 6 bases, with 17 bases between the two germline ends. The CDR3 protein is CASGLRTIRIVNSPLHF. CDR3 nucleotides: TGTGCTAGTGGTTTGAGGACAATACGGATAGTTAATTCACCCCTCCACTTT.

This clonotype was recorded many times. In DNA form, the CDR3 reads TGCGCCAGCAGCCCCTTCCTAGCGGGGGTGCAAGAGACCCAGTACTTC. It yields the protein CASSPFLAGVQETQYF. V usage is TRBV4-3 and J usage is TRBJ2-5, with TRBD2 matching over 10 bases. V dropped 4 bases and J dropped 2; count of bases not matched to a gene: 7. The germline gives CDR1 LGHNA, CDR2 YSLEER. The CDR3 length is 16 residues.

Ten or more counts support this clonotype. The chain joins TRBV28 to TRBJ2-3; TRBD2 aligns across 11 bases. Germline assignment: CDR1 MDHEN and CDR2 SYDVKM. Trimming cost V 7 bases and J 4 bases; bases outside gene matches: 4. This CDR3 contains 14 residues. The CDR3 nucleotides are TGTGCCAGCACGATAGCGGGGGGGCCAGATACGCAGTATTTT. Translating gives CASTIAGGPDTQYF.

This clonotype has just a few counts. Here the CDR3 DNA reads TGTGCCAGCACTAGCGGGCAAGAGACCCAGTACTTC. Translated: CASTSGQETQYF. This chain links TRBV6-2 or TRBV6-3 with TRBJ2-5, with 8 bases identical to TRBD2. This CDR3 is built from 12 residues. Unmatched junction bases numbered 0, after V lost 7 bases and J lost 2 bases. From germline, CDR1 is MNHEY and CDR2 SVGEGT.

This clonotype came up many times. J is TRBJ2-2 and V is TRBV6-6, with 7 bases matching TRBD1. Germline lookup yields CDR1 MNHNY and CDR2 SVGAGI (reference sequence). With V trimmed by 7 bases and J by 5 bases, 16 bases remained unmatched. The CDR3 extends over 17 amino acids. The CDR3 loop is CASNDYAGTDITGELFF. The DNA of the CDR3 is TGTGCCAGCAACGACTACGCCGGGACAGATATTACCGGGGAGCTGTTTTTT.

This clonotype was counted ten times or more. V gene TRBV10-3 combines with J gene TRBJ2-5, with D possibly matching TRBD1 (5 bases). The CDR3 runs 13 residues. V lost 3 bases and J lost 4, with 9 bases in between. Germline-derived CDR1 and CDR2 are ENHRY and SYGVKD. The DNA for the CDR3 is TGTGCCATCAGTGAAGGGGTGGGAGAGACCCAGTACTTC. Translated: CAISEGVGETQYF.

This clonotype was counted at least ten times. V gene TRBV30 combines with J gene TRBJ1-6, with no clear D. This CDR3 has 14 amino acids. V was trimmed by 2 bases and J by 4 bases, leaving 9 bases between them. Germline V gene lookup returns CDR1 GTSNPN and CDR2 SVGIG (reference sequence). DNA of the CDR3: TGTGCCTGGAGTACGGTGCTTTATAATTCACCCCTCCACTTT. It encodes CAWSTVLYNSPLHF. Full variable domain (outside the CDR3, taken from reference TRBV30 and TRBJ1-6): SQTIHQWPATLVQPVGSPLSLECTVEGTSNPNLYWYRQAAGRGLQLLFYSVGIGQISSEVPQNLSASRPQDRQFILSSKKLLLSDSGFYLCAWSTVLYNSPLHFGNGTRLTVT.

This clonotype was seen repeatedly, ten times or more. No DNA is shown, since the ends of the CDR3 on it are uncertain; the CDR3 is the one TCRdb lists. This chain connects TRBV7-8 to TRBJ2-3; the D segment call TRBD1 is taken from the table without a DNA check. Counting both end residues, the CDR3 totals 19 amino acids. Germline CDR1 reads SGHVS; CDR2 reads FQNEAQ. CDR3 residues: CASSLVPGQILRATDTQYF.

Ten or more counts support this clonotype. The V and J genes are TRBV6-6 and TRBJ2-1; no definite D call. This CDR3 comprises 15 residues. The V end was cut by 4 bases, the J end by 0 bases, with 10 bases between. Germline CDR1 and CDR2: MNHNY and SVGAGI (reference sequence). The CDR3 DNA follows: TGTGCCAGCAGTTCCTACTCGAGCTCCTACAATGAGCAGTTCTTC. Residues: CASSSYSSSYNEQFF.

This clonotype has at least ten counts. This chain uses TRBV12-3 or TRBV12-4 with TRBJ1-1; D remains ambiguous. The CDR3 is made up of 14 amino acids. The V end was cut by 2 bases, the J end by 8 bases, with 15 bases between. The DNA of the CDR3 is TGTGCCAGCAGTTTAAACCCCCGGACGGGGGAAGCTTTCTTT. It translates to CASSLNPRTGEAFF.

This clonotype has a handful of counts. An end of the junction differs from the germline gene, which may be a read error. The chain recombines TRBV28 with TRBJ2-1; a weak D match, TRBD2 (5 bases). The CDR3 extends over 14 amino acids. Germline CDR1 MDHEN, CDR2 SYDVKM. The CDR3 DNA follows: TGTGCCAGCAGCTTATATAGCGACTACAATGAGCAGTTCTTC. Protein sequence: CASSLYSDYNEQFF.

This clonotype was found many times. This chain links TRBV28 with TRBJ1-2; D is possibly TRBD1 (6 bases). The CDR3 contains 15 residues. Germline V gene data show CDR1 as MDHEN and CDR2 as SYDVKM. V was pared by 2 bases and J by 2 bases, with 12 bases between. This CDR3 is CASSLMRGSNYGYTF. CDR3 sequence (DNA): TGTGCCAGCAGTTTAATGAGGGGGTCCAACTATGGCTACACCTTC.

In its sample, this clonotype ranks as medium-sized (0.01 to 0.1%). The J gene is TRBJ2-1, the V gene TRBV2; D possibly corresponds to TRBD1 (8 bases). Germline CDR1 SNHLY, CDR2 FYNNEI. The CDR3 length is 15 residues. The germline V and J ends were trimmed by 6 bases and 6 bases, with 18 bases remaining between them. The CDR3 loop is CASSPGQGGFNEQFF. The CDR3 DNA sequence: TGTGCCAGCAGCCCCGGACAGGGAGGGTTCAATGAGCAGTTCTTC.

This clonotype was detected many times. V is TRBV5-6 and J is TRBJ2-2; D possibly corresponds to TRBD2 (6 bases). This CDR3 is built from 14 residues. The germline V gene has CDR1 SGHDT and CDR2 YYEEEE. Deletions cut 3 bases from V and 3 bases from J, with 9 bases between. The CDR3 loop is CASSSGADTGELFF. CDR3 in DNA: TGTGCCAGCAGCTCGGGAGCGGACACCGGGGAGCTGTTTTTT.

Ten or more counts support this clonotype. J is TRBJ1-5 and V is TRBV28, with 9 bases identical to TRBD1. The CDR3 extends over 15 amino acids. The V gene end was trimmed by 2 bases and the J gene end by 3 bases; junction bases not matched to a gene: 2. Germline lookup yields CDR1 MDHEN and CDR2 SYDVKM. The CDR3 DNA sequence: TGTGCCAGCAGTTTAGGGGACAGGGTCAATCAGCCCCAGCATTTT. Its translation: CASSLGDRVNQPQHF.

There are many counts of this clonotype. The chain combines TRBV5-4 with TRBJ2-1; no definite D call. The germline V gene has CDR1 SGHNT and CDR2 YYREEE (reference sequence). The CDR3 has 13 residues. The V end was cut by 4 bases, the J end by 9 bases, with 14 bases between. CDR3 in amino acids: CASSPPTGSEQFF. The CDR3, as DNA: TGTGCCAGCAGCCCCCCTACCGGTAGTGAGCAGTTCTTC.

This clonotype was counted many times. CDR3 residues: CATSDLGYGEQFF. The CDR3 bases are TGTGCCACCAGTGATTTGGGGTACGGGGAGCAGTTCTTC. The chain links TRBV24-1 to TRBJ2-1; D remains ambiguous. Between the trimmed V and J ends, which lost 0 bases and 10 bases, there was a span of 9 bases. Germline assignment: CDR1 KGHDR and CDR2 SFDVKD. This CDR3 region has 13 residues.

The V call is TRBV18, the J call TRBJ1-1; unclear D gene. Germline V gene sequence: CDR1 KGHSH, CDR2 LQKENI. This CDR3 is 14 amino acids long. V was cut by 0 bases and J by 5 bases, with 10 bases left in between. The CDR3 is CASSPPASGTEAFF. For the CDR3, the DNA is TGTGCCAGCTCACCACCAGCTAGTGGAACTGAAGCTTTCTTT.

The table lists this clonotype with many counts. V and J are TRBV7-3 and TRBJ2-1; D is unclear. Germline lookup yields CDR1 SGHTA and CDR2 FQGTGA. Trimming stripped 1 base from V and 0 bases from J, with 7 bases between. The length of the CDR3 is 15 residues. The CDR3 nucleotides read TGTGCCAGCAGCTTAATCGGGTCCTCCTACAATGAGCAGTTCTTC. Its translation is CASSLIGSSYNEQFF.

A few counts support this clonotype. The rearrangement joins TRBV5-1 to TRBJ1-6; 7 bases agree with TRBD1. Germline V gene data show CDR1 as SGHRS and CDR2 as YFSETQ. The junction had 18 bases not matched to a gene; V was cut back by 4 bases and J by 5 bases. This CDR3 spans 19 amino acids. The CDR3 nucleotides are TGCGCCAGCAGCCCCCGAGGACTCACTACAGGGGTTAATAATTCACCCCTCCACTTT. This sequence encodes CASSPRGLTTGVNNSPLHF.